Described below is a single TCR beta chain sequence and its context. In the original workflow: Reference gene primers were amplified, and this amplification served to estimate nucleated cell counts. The repertoire was sequenced with immunoSEQ multiplex PCR; TCRdb's copy has only in-frame clones and lacks some. V, J and clone size are those of that table, while D and trimming were read from the DNA. Of about 250,000 clones listed, more than 60% were seen once; the top ten hold roughly 4.2%. The ends were cut back, 3 bases at V and 2 bases at J, with 6 bases in the middle. CDR3 length: 13 residues. Germline CDR1 reads MDHEN; CDR2 reads SYDVKM. The data are from a study of blood T cell repertoires in COVID-19. Turning to the study itself: Sites across the United States, Italy and Spain contributed samples from acute and convalescent COVID-19. The cDNA or gDNA used as material had been derived from T cells, B-cell-depleted T cells, or PBMCs.

The sequenced material came from peripheral blood. The chain recombines TRBV28 with TRBJ2-3, with D unclear. The origin of this receptor is a woman between 40 and 50 years old with active or convalescent COVID-19. CDR3 in DNA: TGTGCCAGCAGTTTCTCTTACACAGATACGCAGTATTTT. Protein sequence: CASSFSYTDTQYF.